The 14 T cell receptor beta chains listed next were all sequenced from one sample in a study of cytomegalovirus exposure and HLA in healthy donors. The primer mix had 60 Vbeta and 13 Jbeta primers. Profiling relied on immunoSEQ multiplex PCR, and the TCRdb table lists in-frame clones only, not all of them. The sample includes tens of thousands of clones, roughly 85% seen only once; the top ten take over 9.5%. Input material: PBMCs. The source of these receptors is a woman aged 35 to 49 in good health and CMV-seropositive.

The chain links TRBV9 to TRBJ1-3; 7 positions agree with TRBD1. V shed 7 bases, J shed 7 bases, and the junction held 14 bases outside the gene matches. In germline, CDR1 is SGDLS, CDR2 YYNGEE. CDR3 length equals 15 residues. This CDR3 is CASGTGADKGNTIYF. The CDR3 bases are TGTGCCAGCGGTACAGGGGCGGATAAAGGGAACACCATATATTTT.

The J gene is TRBJ2-2, the V gene TRBV14, with a possible D match to TRBD1 (5 bases). CDR1 and CDR2 from the germline V gene are SGHDN and FVKESK. V lost 1 base to trimming and J lost 6 bases, with 6 bases between them. CDR3 length equals 13 residues. The CDR3 DNA is TGTGCCAGCAGCCAAGTCAGGGCCGGGGAGCTGTTTTTT. Translated, it gives CASSQVRAGELFF.

This chain uses TRBV4-1 with TRBJ2-3; 7 bases match TRBD1. The V gene end was trimmed by 0 bases and the J gene end by 13 bases; junction bases not matched to a gene: 10. The CDR3 has 14 residues. Germline CDR1 and CDR2: MGHRA and YSYEKL. The CDR3 reads CASSQDRDRPGEYF. DNA for the CDR3: TGCGCCAGCAGCCAAGACAGGGACAGACCCGGGGAGTATTTT.

The chain carries TRBV18 and TRBJ2-7; 10 nucleotides agree with TRBD2. CDR1 and CDR2 from the germline V gene are KGHSH and LQKENI. CDR3 length: 15 residues. Trimming cost V 3 bases and J 3 bases; bases outside gene matches: 5. CDR3 sequence (DNA): TGTGCCAGCTCACCTAGTCTAGCGGGGGACTACGAGCAGTACTTC. This encodes CASSPSLAGDYEQYF.

The chain joins TRBV5-1 to TRBJ2-1, with D maybe TRBD1 (5 bases). The CDR3 is 11 residues long. Germline lookup yields CDR1 SGHRS and CDR2 YFSETQ. V was pared by 0 bases and J by 10 bases, with 5 bases between. In DNA form, the CDR3 reads TGCGCCAGCAGCTTGGGACAGGAGCAGTTCTTC. Translation gives CASSLGQEQFF.

The chain uses TRBV7-2 and TRBJ2-3; a weak D match, TRBD2 (5 bases). The V and J ends lost 0 bases and 6 bases respectively, with 10 bases between them. The CDR3 runs 14 residues. Germline CDR1 reads SGHTA; CDR2 reads FQGNSA. The CDR3 DNA follows: TGTGCCAGCAGCTTAGCGGCCAGAGGGGATACGCAGTATTTT. Protein product: CASSLAARGDTQYF.

This clone was observed once. The chain is built from TRBV27 and TRBJ2-1; D unresolved. The germline V gene encodes CDR1 MNHEY and CDR2 SMNVEV (reference sequence). The CDR3 consists of 21 residues. Trimming stripped 4 bases from V and 0 bases from J, with 28 bases between. The DNA of the CDR3 is TGTGCCAGCAGTTCCCGAAAGGTATCTGAAAGACACACTTTCTCCTACAATGAGCAGTTCTTC. This gives the protein CASSSRKVSERHTFSYNEQFF.

The J gene is TRBJ2-2, the V gene TRBV28, with D tentatively TRBD1 (5 bases). This CDR3 comprises 14 residues. CDR1 MDHEN and CDR2 SYDVKM come from the germline V gene. Trimming took 5 bases from V and 2 from J, leaving 9 bases between them. The CDR3 coding sequence is TGTGCCAGCAGTAAGGGGCCCAACACCGGGGAGCTGTTTTTT. This encodes CASSKGPNTGELFF.

This clone was found a few times. This sequence joins TRBV4-3 and TRBJ2-7, with D possibly TRBD2 on 6 matching bases. V lost 1 base, J lost 6 bases, and 16 bases lay in between. Germline CDR1 and CDR2: LGHNA and YSLEER. This CDR3 is built from 15 residues. Here the CDR3 reads CASSQATGSGVEQYF. Here the CDR3 DNA reads TGCGCCAGCAGCCAAGCGACGGGGTCGGGGGTCGAGCAGTACTTC.

This rearrangement joins TRBV10-2 to TRBJ2-2, with D perhaps TRBD1 (6 bases). Trimming pared 4 bases from V and 4 bases from J, leaving 13 bases between. The CDR3 has 15 residues. The germline CDR1 and CDR2 sequences are WSHSY and SAAADI. The CDR3 bases are TGCGCCAGCAGTGCAGTCCAGGGGTCCACCGGGGAGCTGTTTTTT. Its translation: CASSAVQGSTGELFF.

The rearrangement joins TRBV5-1 to TRBJ2-3, with 8 bases that match TRBD2. The germline gives CDR1 SGHRS, CDR2 YFSETQ. Trimming cost V 5 bases and J 4 bases; bases outside gene matches: 6. The CDR3 extends over 14 amino acids. The CDR3: CASRSGGPADTQYF. DNA of the CDR3: TGCGCCAGCAGATCGGGGGGGCCGGCAGATACGCAGTATTTT.

The rearrangement joins TRBV6-6 to TRBJ2-5, with TRBD2 matching over 11 bases. J was trimmed by 3 bases and V by 9 bases; bases with no gene match: 3. The CDR3 has 13 residues. In germline, CDR1 is MNHNY, CDR2 SVGAGI (reference sequence). In DNA, the CDR3 is TGTGCCAGTGGGACTAGCGGAGAAGAGACCCAGTACTTC. As protein: CASGTSGEETQYF.

The chain links TRBV21-1 to TRBJ1-5; the D segment call TRBD1 is taken from the table without a DNA check. TRBV21-1 is recorded as a pseudogene. CDR3 size: 17 residues. CDR3 sequence: CASSNNRDRRELVPQHF. The CDR3 DNA reads as TGTGCCAGCAGCAACAACCGGGACAGGAGGGAGTTAGTCCCCCAGCATTTT.

The V and J genes are TRBV2 and TRBJ1-6; tentative D call: TRBD1 (6 bases). This CDR3 comprises 14 residues. Germline V gene sequence: CDR1 SNHLY, CDR2 FYNNEI. V gave up 4 bases and J gave up 7 bases, with 11 bases separating them. CDR3 region: CASSVRGHNSPLHF. DNA of the CDR3: TGTGCCAGCAGTGTCAGGGGTCACAATTCACCCCTCCACTTT.